The 5 T cell receptor beta chains given below trace back to one sample, sequenced in a study of PD-L1 blockade in urothelial cancer. The protocol was immunoSEQ multiplex PCR, while the TCRdb copy is restricted to in-frame clones and leaves out a portion. The table records about 52,000 clones, around 72% of them present only once. Time point in this sample: pretreatment peripheral blood. Sequences were derived from PBMCs, sampled around atezolizumab (anti-PD-L1) treatment. All receptors come from a man aged 65 to 85 with urothelial cancer.

This clone was observed a single time. The V call is TRBV2, the J call TRBJ2-5, with TRBD2 matching 11 bases. The CDR3 extends over 14 amino acids. V was clipped by 6 bases and J by 5 bases; unmatched bases: 5. The germline V gene has CDR1 SNHLY and CDR2 FYNNEI. CDR3 protein: CASSVAGGVETQYF. Here the CDR3 DNA reads TGTGCCAGCAGCGTAGCGGGAGGGGTGGAGACCCAGTACTTC.

The V and J genes are TRBV4-3 and TRBJ2-1, with 10 bases lining up with TRBD2. There are 16 residues in the CDR3. Germline V gene data show CDR1 as LGHNA and CDR2 as YSLEER. V gave up 2 bases and J gave up 0 bases; unmatched junction bases: 1. The chain's CDR3 is CASSQSGGGSYNEQFF. Here the CDR3 DNA reads TGCGCCAGCAGCCAAAGCGGGGGGGGCTCCTACAATGAGCAGTTCTTC.

V usage is TRBV6-1 and J usage is TRBJ1-1; D ambiguous. Per germline, CDR1 MNHNS and CDR2 SASEGT. This CDR3 is built from 14 residues. V lost 6 bases and J lost 1, with 12 bases in between. CDR3 protein: CASSLRSRNTEAFF. The CDR3 DNA reads TGTGCCAGCAGCCTACGGTCGCGGAACACTGAAGCTTTCTTT.

This clone was counted between two and nine times. The rearrangement joins TRBV5-4 to TRBJ1-2, with a possible D match to TRBD1 (6 bases). V was shortened by 4 bases and J by 2 bases, with 6 bases between the two germline ends. The CDR3 loop spans 12 amino acids. Germline V lookup: CDR1 SGHNT, CDR2 YYREEE (reference sequence). The CDR3 DNA sequence: TGTGCCAGCAGCACAGGGAACTATGGCTACACCTTC. Amino acids: CASSTGNYGYTF.

The sample holds a few counts of this clone. J is TRBJ1-5 and V is TRBV27, with 7 bases fitting TRBD1. Trimming removed 8 bases from V and 6 bases from J; junction bases left unmatched: 10. The length of the CDR3 is 14 residues. The V gene's germline CDR1 is MNHEY and CDR2 SMNVEV (reference sequence). CDR3 sequence reads: CASRPGGGGQPQHF. DNA of the CDR3: TGTGCCAGCCGACCAGGGGGAGGCGGTCAGCCCCAGCATTTT.